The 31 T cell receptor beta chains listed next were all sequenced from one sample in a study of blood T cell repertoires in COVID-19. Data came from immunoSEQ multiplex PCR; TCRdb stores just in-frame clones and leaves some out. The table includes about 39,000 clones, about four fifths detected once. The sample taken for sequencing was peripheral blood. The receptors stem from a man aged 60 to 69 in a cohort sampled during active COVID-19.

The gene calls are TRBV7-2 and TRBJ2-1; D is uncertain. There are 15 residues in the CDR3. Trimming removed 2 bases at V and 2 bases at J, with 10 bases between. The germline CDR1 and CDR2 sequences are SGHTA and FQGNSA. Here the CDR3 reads CASSLFPTTYNEQFF. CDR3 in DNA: TGTGCCAGCAGCTTATTCCCCACAACCTACAATGAGCAGTTCTTC.

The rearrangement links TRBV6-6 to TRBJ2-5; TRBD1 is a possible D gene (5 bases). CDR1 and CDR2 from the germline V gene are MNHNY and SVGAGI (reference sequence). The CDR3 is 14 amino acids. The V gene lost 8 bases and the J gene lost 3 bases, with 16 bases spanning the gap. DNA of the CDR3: TGTGCCAGCTCCATTCCCCAGACAGAAGAGACCCAGTACTTC. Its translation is CASSIPQTEETQYF.

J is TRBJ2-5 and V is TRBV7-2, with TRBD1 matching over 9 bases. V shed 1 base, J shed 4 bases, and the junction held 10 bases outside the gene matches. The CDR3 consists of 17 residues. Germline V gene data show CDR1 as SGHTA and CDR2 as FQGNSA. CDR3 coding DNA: TGTGCCAGCAGCTTAGGCCCCCGGACAGGGGCGGGAGAGACCCAGTACTTC. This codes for CASSLGPRTGAGETQYF. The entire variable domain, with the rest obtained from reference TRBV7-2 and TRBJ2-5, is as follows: GAGVSQSPSNKVTEKGKDVELRCDPISGHTALYWYRQSLGQGLEFLIYFQGNSAPDKSGLPSDRFSAERTGGSVSTLTIQRTQQEDSAVYLCASSLGPRTGAGETQYFGPGTRLLVL.

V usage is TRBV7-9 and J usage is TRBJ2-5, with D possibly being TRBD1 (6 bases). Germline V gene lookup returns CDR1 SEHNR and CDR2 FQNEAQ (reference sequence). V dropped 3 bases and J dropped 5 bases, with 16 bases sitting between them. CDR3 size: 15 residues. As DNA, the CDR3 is TGTGCCAGCAGCTTGCCGGATCAGGGGAAGGAGACCCAGTACTTC. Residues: CASSLPDQGKETQYF.

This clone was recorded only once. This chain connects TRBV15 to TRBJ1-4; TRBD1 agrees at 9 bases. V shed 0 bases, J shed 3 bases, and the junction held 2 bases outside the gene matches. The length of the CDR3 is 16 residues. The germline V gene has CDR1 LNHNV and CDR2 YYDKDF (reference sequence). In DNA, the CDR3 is TGTGCCACCAGCAGAGACGGGACAGGGCCTAATGAAAAACTGTTTTTT. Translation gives CATSRDGTGPNEKLFF. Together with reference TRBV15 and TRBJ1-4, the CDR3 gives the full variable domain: DAMVIQNPRYQVTQFGKPVTLSCSQTLNHNVMYWYQQKSSQAPKLLFHYYDKDFNNEADTPDNFQSRRPNTSFCFLDIRSPGLGDTAMYLCATSRDGTGPNEKLFFGSGTQLSVL.

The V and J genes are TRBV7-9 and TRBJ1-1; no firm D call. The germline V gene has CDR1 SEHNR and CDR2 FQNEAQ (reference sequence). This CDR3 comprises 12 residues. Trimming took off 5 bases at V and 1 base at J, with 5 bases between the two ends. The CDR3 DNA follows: TGTGCCAGCAGCCCCCAGAACACTGAAGCTTTCTTT. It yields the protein CASSPQNTEAFF.

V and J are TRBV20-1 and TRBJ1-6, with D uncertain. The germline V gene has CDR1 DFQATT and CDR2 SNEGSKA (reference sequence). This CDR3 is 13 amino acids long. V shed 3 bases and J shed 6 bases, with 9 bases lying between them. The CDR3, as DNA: TGCAGTGCTAGTAACCAGATTAATTCACCCCTCCACTTT. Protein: CSASNQINSPLHF.

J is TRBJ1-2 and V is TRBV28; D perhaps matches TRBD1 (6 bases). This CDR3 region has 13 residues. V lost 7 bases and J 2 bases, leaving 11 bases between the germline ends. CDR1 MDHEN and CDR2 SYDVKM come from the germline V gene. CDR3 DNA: TGTGCCAGCACTTCGGGGGGCAACTATGGCTACACCTTC. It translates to CASTSGGNYGYTF.

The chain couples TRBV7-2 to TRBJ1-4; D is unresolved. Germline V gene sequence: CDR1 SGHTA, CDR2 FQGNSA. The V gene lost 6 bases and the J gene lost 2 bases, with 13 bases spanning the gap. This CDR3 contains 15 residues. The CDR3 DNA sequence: TGTGCCAGCAGTCCGCAACCCGGGACTAATGAAAAACTGTTTTTT. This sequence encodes CASSPQPGTNEKLFF. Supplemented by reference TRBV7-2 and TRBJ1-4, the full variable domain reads GAGVSQSPSNKVTEKGKDVELRCDPISGHTALYWYRQSLGQGLEFLIYFQGNSAPDKSGLPSDRFSAERTGGSVSTLTIQRTQQEDSAVYLCASSPQPGTNEKLFFGSGTQLSVL.

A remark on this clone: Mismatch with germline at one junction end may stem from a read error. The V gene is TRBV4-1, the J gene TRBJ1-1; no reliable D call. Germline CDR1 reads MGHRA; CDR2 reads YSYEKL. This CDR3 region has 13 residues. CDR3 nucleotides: TGCGCCAGCACCCAAGCGGGTTTCACTGAAGCTTTCTTT. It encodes CASTQAGFTEAFF.

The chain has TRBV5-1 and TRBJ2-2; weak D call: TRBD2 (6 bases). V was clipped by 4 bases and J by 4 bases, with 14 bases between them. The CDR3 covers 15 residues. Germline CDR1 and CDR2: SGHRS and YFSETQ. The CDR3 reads CASSPRLGSTGELFF. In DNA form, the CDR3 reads TGCGCCAGCAGCCCCAGACTAGGGAGCACCGGGGAGCTGTTTTTT. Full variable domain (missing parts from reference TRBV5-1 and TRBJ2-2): KAGVTQTPRYLIKTRGQQVTLSCSPISGHRSVSWYQQTPGQGLQFLFEYFSETQRNKGNFPGRFSGRQFSNSRSEMNVSTLELGDSALYLCASSPRLGSTGELFFGEGSRLTVL.

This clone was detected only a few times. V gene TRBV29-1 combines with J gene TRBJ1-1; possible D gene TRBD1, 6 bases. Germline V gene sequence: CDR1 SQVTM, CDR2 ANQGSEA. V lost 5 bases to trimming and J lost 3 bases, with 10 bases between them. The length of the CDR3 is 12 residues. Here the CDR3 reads CSVRGSHTEAFF. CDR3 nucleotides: TGCAGCGTTAGGGGGTCCCACACTGAAGCTTTCTTT.

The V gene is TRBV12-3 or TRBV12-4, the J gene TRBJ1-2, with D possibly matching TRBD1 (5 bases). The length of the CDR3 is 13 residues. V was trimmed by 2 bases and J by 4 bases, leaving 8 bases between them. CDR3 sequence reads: CASSLYRSYGYTF. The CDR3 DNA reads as TGTGCCAGCAGTTTATACAGGAGCTATGGCTACACCTTC.

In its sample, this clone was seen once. The CDR3 protein is CASSEGGSGEKLFF. The CDR3 nucleotides are TGTGCCAGCAGTGAAGGGGGTTCAGGGGAAAAACTGTTTTTT. J is TRBJ1-4 and V is TRBV6-1; a possible D gene is TRBD1 (5 bases). Trimming left V 1 base short and J 8 bases short, with 11 bases between. Germline CDR1 is MNHNS and CDR2 is SASEGT. This CDR3 has 14 amino acids.

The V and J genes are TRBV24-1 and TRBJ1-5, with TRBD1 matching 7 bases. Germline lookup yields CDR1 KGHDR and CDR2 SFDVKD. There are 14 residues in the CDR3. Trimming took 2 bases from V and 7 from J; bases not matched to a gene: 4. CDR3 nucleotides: TGTGCCACCAGTGATTCCGGGACAGCCCAGCCCCAGCATTTT. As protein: CATSDSGTAQPQHF.

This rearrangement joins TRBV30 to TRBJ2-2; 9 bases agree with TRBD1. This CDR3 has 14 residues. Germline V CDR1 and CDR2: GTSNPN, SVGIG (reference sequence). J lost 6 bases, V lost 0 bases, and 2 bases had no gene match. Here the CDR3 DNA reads TGTGCCTGGAGTGTACAGGGGGCGGCCGGGGAGCTGTTTTTT. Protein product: CAWSVQGAAGELFF.

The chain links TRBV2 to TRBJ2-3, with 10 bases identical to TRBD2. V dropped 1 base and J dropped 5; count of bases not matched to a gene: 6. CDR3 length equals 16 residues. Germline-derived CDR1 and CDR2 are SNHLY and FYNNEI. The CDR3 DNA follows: TGTGCCAGCAGTGAAGGGGTAGCGGGGGGCCTAGATACGCAGTATTTT. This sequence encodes CASSEGVAGGLDTQYF.

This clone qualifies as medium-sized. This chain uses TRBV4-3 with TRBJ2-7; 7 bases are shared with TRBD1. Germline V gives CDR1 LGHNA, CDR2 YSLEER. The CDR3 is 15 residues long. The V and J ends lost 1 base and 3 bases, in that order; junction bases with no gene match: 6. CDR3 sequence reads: CASSQAGTAIYEQYF. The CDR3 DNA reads TGCGCCAGCAGCCAAGCTGGGACAGCAATCTACGAGCAGTACTTC.

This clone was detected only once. CDR3 in DNA: TGTGCCTGGACCGGGACAGGGTCCAATCAGCCCCAGCATTTT. This gives the protein CAWTGTGSNQPQHF. The J gene is TRBJ1-5, the V gene TRBV30; 9 bases line up with TRBD1. After removal of 4 bases from V and 3 bases from J, the junction contained 4 bases not matched to a gene. CDR1 and CDR2 (germline): GTSNPN, SVGIG (reference sequence). CDR3 size: 14 residues.

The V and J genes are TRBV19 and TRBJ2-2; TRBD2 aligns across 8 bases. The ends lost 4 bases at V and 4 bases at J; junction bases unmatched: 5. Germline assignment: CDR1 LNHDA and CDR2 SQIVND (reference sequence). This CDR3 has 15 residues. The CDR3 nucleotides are TGTGCCAGTAGTAGAGCGGGAGAGCTCACCGGGGAGCTGTTTTTT. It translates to CASSRAGELTGELFF.

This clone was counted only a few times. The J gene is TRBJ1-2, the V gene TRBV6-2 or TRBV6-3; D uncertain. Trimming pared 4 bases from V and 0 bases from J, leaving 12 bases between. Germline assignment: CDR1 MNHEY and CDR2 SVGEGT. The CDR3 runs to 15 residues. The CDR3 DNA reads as TGTGCCAGCAGTTCTGCGGACGGGACTAACTATGGCTACACCTTC. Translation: CASSSADGTNYGYTF.

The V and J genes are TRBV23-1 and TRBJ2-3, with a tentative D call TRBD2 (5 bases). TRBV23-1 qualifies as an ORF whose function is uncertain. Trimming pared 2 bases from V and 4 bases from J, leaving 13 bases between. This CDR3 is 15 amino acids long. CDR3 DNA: TGCGCCAGCAGTCAACACCTCGGGCGGGCAGATACGCAGTATTTT. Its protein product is CASSQHLGRADTQYF.

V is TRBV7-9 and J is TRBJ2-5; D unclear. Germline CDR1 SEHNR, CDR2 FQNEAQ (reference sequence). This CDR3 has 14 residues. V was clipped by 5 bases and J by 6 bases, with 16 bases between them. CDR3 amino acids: CASSLPEPTQTQYF. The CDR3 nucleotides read TGTGCCAGCAGCCTCCCGGAGCCGACCCAGACCCAGTACTTC. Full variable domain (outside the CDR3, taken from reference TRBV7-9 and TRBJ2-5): DTGVSQNPRHKITKRGQNVTFRCDPISEHNRLYWYRQTLGQGPEFLTYFQNEAQLEKSRLLSDRFSAERPKGSFSTLEIQRTEQGDSAMYLCASSLPEPTQTQYFGPGTRLLVL.

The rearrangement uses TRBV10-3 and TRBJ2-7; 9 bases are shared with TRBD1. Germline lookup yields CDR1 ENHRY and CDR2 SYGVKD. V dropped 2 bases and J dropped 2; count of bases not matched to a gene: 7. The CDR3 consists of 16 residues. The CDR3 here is CAISEVTRDRAYEQYF. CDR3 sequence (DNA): TGTGCCATCAGTGAGGTCACCCGGGACAGGGCCTACGAGCAGTACTTC.

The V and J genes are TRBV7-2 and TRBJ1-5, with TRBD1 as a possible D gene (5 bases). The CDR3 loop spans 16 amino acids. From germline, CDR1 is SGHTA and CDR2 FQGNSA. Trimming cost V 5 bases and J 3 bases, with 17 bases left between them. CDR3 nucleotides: TGTGCCAGCAGCCCAGGGACCCGGGGGTACAATCAGCCCCAGCATTTT. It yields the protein CASSPGTRGYNQPQHF.

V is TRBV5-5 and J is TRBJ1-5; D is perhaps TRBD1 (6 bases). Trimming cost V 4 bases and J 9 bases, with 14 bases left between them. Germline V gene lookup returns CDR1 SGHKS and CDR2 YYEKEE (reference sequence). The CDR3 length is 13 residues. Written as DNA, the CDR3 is TGTGCCAGCAGCCAGGACAGCGTTGGGCCCCAGCATTTT. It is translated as CASSQDSVGPQHF.

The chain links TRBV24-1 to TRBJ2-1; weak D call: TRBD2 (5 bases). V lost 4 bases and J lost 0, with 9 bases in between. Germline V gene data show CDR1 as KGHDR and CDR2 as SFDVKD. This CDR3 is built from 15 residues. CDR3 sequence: CATSDAGNSYNEQFF. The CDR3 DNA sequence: TGTGCCACCAGTGACGCCGGGAACTCCTACAATGAGCAGTTCTTC.

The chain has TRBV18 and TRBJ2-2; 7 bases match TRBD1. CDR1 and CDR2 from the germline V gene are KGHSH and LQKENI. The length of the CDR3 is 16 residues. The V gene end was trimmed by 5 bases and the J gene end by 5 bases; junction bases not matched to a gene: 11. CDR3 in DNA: TGTGCCAGCTCAACACTTAACAGGGGATCAACCGGGGAGCTGTTTTTT. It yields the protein CASSTLNRGSTGELFF.

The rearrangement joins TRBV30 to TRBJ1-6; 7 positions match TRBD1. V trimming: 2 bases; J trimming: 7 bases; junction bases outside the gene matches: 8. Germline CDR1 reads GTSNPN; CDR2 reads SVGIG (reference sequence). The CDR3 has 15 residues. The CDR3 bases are TGTGCCTGGAGTCCCCGACAGGGCCCAAATTCACCCCTCCACTTT. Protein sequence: CAWSPRQGPNSPLHF.

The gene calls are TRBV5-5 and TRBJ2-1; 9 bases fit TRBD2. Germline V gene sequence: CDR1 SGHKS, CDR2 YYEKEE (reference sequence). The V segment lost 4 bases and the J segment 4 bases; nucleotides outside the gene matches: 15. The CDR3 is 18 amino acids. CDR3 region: CASSRRRHSGGLYNEQFF. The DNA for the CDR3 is TGTGCCAGCAGCCGCAGAAGACATAGCGGGGGCTTATACAATGAGCAGTTCTTC. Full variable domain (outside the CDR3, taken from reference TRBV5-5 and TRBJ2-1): DAGVTQSPTHLIKTRGQQVTLRCSPISGHKSVSWYQQVLGQGPQFIFQYYEKEERGRGNFPDRFSARQFPNYSSELNVNALLLGDSALYLCASSRRRHSGGLYNEQFFGPGTRLTVL.

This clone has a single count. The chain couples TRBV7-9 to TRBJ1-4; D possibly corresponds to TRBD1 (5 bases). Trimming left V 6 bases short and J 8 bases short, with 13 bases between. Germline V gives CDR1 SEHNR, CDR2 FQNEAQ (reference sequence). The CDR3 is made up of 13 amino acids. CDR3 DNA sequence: TGTGCCAGCAGTTCCTTCCGGGGGGAAAAACTGTTTTTT. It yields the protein CASSSFRGEKLFF.